Listed here are 23 T cell receptor beta chains from one sample, sequenced in a study of blood T cell repertoires in COVID-19. Assay used: immunoSEQ multiplex PCR; TCRdb lists only in-frame clones, some missing. The table shows more than 50,000 clones, with approximately 80% occurring only once. Sequenced input: peripheral blood. The source of these receptors is a man between 65 and 79 years old with active or convalescent COVID-19.

The V gene is TRBV6-5, the J gene TRBJ2-7; D might be TRBD1 (6 bases). The CDR3 has 11 residues. V lost 8 bases to trimming and J lost 7 bases, with 12 bases between them. Looked up from germline, CDR1 is MNHEY and CDR2 is SVGAGI. CDR3 region: CASAGAREQYF. DNA for the CDR3: TGTGCCAGCGCAGGGGCGAGGGAGCAGTACTTC.

This chain links TRBV5-1 with TRBJ2-1, with a tentative D call TRBD1 (5 bases). CDR1 is SGHRS and CDR2 is YFSETQ in the germline V gene. V lost 0 bases and J lost 7, with 14 bases in between. The CDR3 extends over 15 amino acids. In nucleotides, the CDR3 is TGCGCCAGCAGCTTGGTGGTCGCAGGGCCTAATGAGCAGTTCTTC. Protein: CASSLVVAGPNEQFF.

This clone was recorded once. The chain recombines TRBV6-2 or TRBV6-3 with TRBJ1-3; no clear D gene. Germline CDR1 reads MNHEY; CDR2 reads SVGEGT. The CDR3 sequence is 16 residues long. V was pared by 6 bases and J by 0 bases, with 15 bases between. The DNA of the CDR3 is TGTGCCAGCAGCCCTACTGCAGGTTCCTCTGGAAACACCATATATTTT. This translates into CASSPTAGSSGNTIYF.

The rearrangement joins TRBV7-2 to TRBJ2-3; the D gene is possibly TRBD2 (7 bases). The V gene's germline CDR1 is SGHTA and CDR2 FQGNSA. Trimming left V 6 bases short and J 5 bases short, with 18 bases between. This CDR3 is built from 15 residues. The CDR3 reads CASSLTSVGGDTQYF. The CDR3 region has the DNA TGTGCCAGCAGTCTTACTAGCGTAGGGGGAGATACGCAGTATTTT.

V and J are TRBV19 and TRBJ1-1; tentatively, D is TRBD1 (6 bases). CDR3 length equals 16 residues. The germline CDR1 and CDR2 sequences are LNHDA and SQIVND (reference sequence). The germline V and J ends were trimmed by 2 bases and 0 bases, with 13 bases remaining between them. CDR3 sequence reads: CASSISDSYMNTEAFF. CDR3 DNA sequence: TGTGCCAGTAGTATATCGGACAGCTACATGAACACTGAAGCTTTCTTT.

This clone was recorded a few times. This chain joins TRBV2 and TRBJ1-5; 7 bases align to TRBD1. After removal of 6 bases from V and 5 bases from J, the junction contained 10 bases not matched to a gene. The CDR3 runs to 15 residues. Germline V CDR1 and CDR2: SNHLY, FYNNEI. CDR3 nucleotides: TGTGCCAGCAGCAATGCCGACAGGGCGTATCAGCCCCAGCATTTT. This encodes CASSNADRAYQPQHF.

The rearrangement links TRBV4-1 to TRBJ2-2, with 11 bases lining up with TRBD2. This CDR3 has 16 amino acids. The ends lost 5 bases at V and 0 bases at J; junction bases unmatched: 2. Germline-derived CDR1 and CDR2 are MGHRA and YSYEKL. Written as DNA, the CDR3 is TGCGCCAGCAGCAAACTAGCGGGGGCGAACACCGGGGAGCTGTTTTTT. Translated, it gives CASSKLAGANTGELFF.

This clone was counted between two and nine times. V and J are TRBV4-3 and TRBJ2-7; D is undetermined. Trimming removed 1 base from V and 3 bases from J, with 7 bases in between. Germline V gene data show CDR1 as LGHNA and CDR2 as YSLEER. The CDR3 has 13 residues. The CDR3 protein is CASSQGPLYEQYF. Here the CDR3 DNA reads TGCGCCAGCAGCCAAGGGCCGCTCTACGAGCAGTACTTC.

The V gene is TRBV12-3 or TRBV12-4, the J gene TRBJ1-2; maybe TRBD1 (5 bases). This CDR3 contains 13 residues. V shed 6 bases and J shed 4 bases, with 12 bases lying between them. CDR3 protein: CASSKQVSYGYTF. The CDR3 DNA reads TGTGCCAGCAGCAAACAGGTCTCCTATGGCTACACCTTC.

V and J are TRBV6-5 and TRBJ2-7; D is undetermined. This CDR3 is built from 15 residues. Germline values: CDR1 MNHEY, CDR2 SVGAGI. Trimming took 0 bases from V and 2 from J, leaving 11 bases between them. CDR3 sequence reads: CASSYSITGPYEQYF. The CDR3 nucleotides are TGTGCCAGCAGTTACTCGATCACTGGGCCCTACGAGCAGTACTTC.

The chain joins TRBV13 to TRBJ2-7; D might be TRBD1 (6 bases). The CDR3 is 14 residues long. V was shortened by 5 bases and J by 0 bases, with 11 bases between the two germline ends. Germline V lookup: CDR1 PRHDT, CDR2 FYEKMQ (reference sequence). CDR3 amino acids: CASSETGHSYEQYF. CDR3 DNA: TGTGCCAGCAGCGAGACGGGACACTCCTACGAGCAGTACTTC.

The J gene is TRBJ2-2, the V gene TRBV5-1, with 7 bases lining up with TRBD2. Germline V gene lookup returns CDR1 SGHRS and CDR2 YFSETQ. V lost 2 bases and J lost 5; bases outside the gene matches: 9. The CDR3 is 16 amino acids. The CDR3 bases are TGCGCCAGCAGCTTCGGGCAGGGAGGGCCAACCGGGGAGCTGTTTTTT. It is translated as CASSFGQGGPTGELFF.

The V gene is TRBV5-1, the J gene TRBJ2-2, with TRBD1 matching over 7 bases. J lost 6 bases, V lost 3 bases, and 8 bases had no gene match. This CDR3 has 15 residues. Germline CDR1 and CDR2: SGHRS and YFSETQ. The CDR3 DNA follows: TGCGCCAGCAGCTACGACAGGGTAAAATCCGGGGAGCTGTTTTTT. Its protein is CASSYDRVKSGELFF.

V and J are TRBV12-5 and TRBJ2-3; TRBD2 matches at 7 bases. This CDR3 has 17 residues. J lost 2 bases, V lost 0 bases, and 8 bases had no gene match. Germline V gene sequence: CDR1 LGHNT, CDR2 FRNRAP. The DNA for the CDR3 is TGTGCTAGTGGTTTGGTACGTCGTCTAGCGGACACAGATACGCAGTATTTT. Translated: CASGLVRRLADTDTQYF.

In this sample, this clone turned up a few times. This chain links TRBV28 with TRBJ1-1; no firm D call. The CDR3 is 16 amino acids. Trimming stripped 3 bases from V and 4 bases from J, with 18 bases between. Per the germline V gene, CDR1 is MDHEN and CDR2 is SYDVKM. The CDR3 DNA follows: TGTGCCAGCAGTTTTTCATCATCGATAGTAAGCACTGAAGCTTTCTTT. It translates to CASSFSSSIVSTEAFF.

The rearrangement uses TRBV11-2 and TRBJ2-7; 9 bases are shared with TRBD1. CDR3 length: 15 amino acids. Trimming cost V 5 bases and J 3 bases; bases outside gene matches: 8. Germline V CDR1 and CDR2: SGHAT, FQNNGV. The CDR3 DNA reads TGTGCCAGCAGCCCTATACGGGACAGGGTCTACGAGCAGTACTTC. Translation: CASSPIRDRVYEQYF.

In this sample, this clone turned up many times. The gene calls are TRBV4-3 and TRBJ2-1, with 7 bases identical to TRBD2. This CDR3 spans 15 amino acids. Germline CDR1 and CDR2: LGHNA and YSLEER. V dropped 0 bases and J dropped 4; count of bases not matched to a gene: 3. Here the CDR3 reads CASSQDGGRYNEQFF. CDR3 DNA: TGCGCCAGCAGCCAAGACGGGGGGAGGTACAATGAGCAGTTCTTC.

This clone came up once. The V and J genes are TRBV11-3 and TRBJ1-2; TRBD1 agrees at 8 bases. The CDR3 is 15 amino acids. The germline V gene encodes CDR1 SGHNT and CDR2 YENEEA. The V and J ends lost 5 bases and 2 bases, in that order; junction bases with no gene match: 7. The CDR3 loop reads CASSARQGWNYGYTF. As DNA, the CDR3 is TGTGCCAGCAGCGCTAGACAGGGGTGGAACTATGGCTACACCTTC.

This chain links TRBV9 with TRBJ2-1; D is unclear. The length of the CDR3 is 17 residues. CDR1 SGDLS and CDR2 YYNGEE come from the germline V gene. V was cut by 0 bases and J by 0 bases, with 13 bases left in between. DNA of the CDR3: TGTGCCAGCAGCGTAGAGGTTGGCCAGGACTCCTACAATGAGCAGTTCTTC. It yields the protein CASSVEVGQDSYNEQFF.

V usage is TRBV15 and J usage is TRBJ1-1; D is ambiguous. This CDR3 contains 15 residues. V lost 4 bases to trimming and J lost 0 bases, with 12 bases between them. Germline V CDR1 and CDR2: LNHNV, YYDKDF (reference sequence). For the CDR3, the DNA is TGTGCCACCAGCAACCCGGGCGGGGTGAACACTGAAGCTTTCTTT. Its translation: CATSNPGGVNTEAFF.

This clone was picked up a small number of times. The rearrangement uses TRBV7-2 and TRBJ2-5; TRBD2 matches 10 bases. V was clipped by 2 bases and J by 4 bases; unmatched bases: 10. CDR1 is SGHTA and CDR2 is FQGNSA in the germline V gene. This CDR3 is 17 amino acids long. Here the CDR3 reads CASSLRTWTSGLETQYF. In DNA, the CDR3 is TGTGCCAGCAGCTTACGCACCTGGACTAGCGGATTAGAGACCCAGTACTTC.

This clone was seen only once. The chain employs TRBV10-3 and TRBJ1-2; 9 positions agree with TRBD1. Trimming took 11 bases from V and 3 from J; bases not matched to a gene: 4. The CDR3 has 12 amino acids. Per germline, CDR1 ENHRY and CDR2 SYGVKD. This chain's CDR3 is CASRQGDYGYTF. The CDR3 DNA sequence: TGTGCCTCCAGACAGGGGGACTATGGCTACACCTTC.

This clone was observed a handful of times. The rearrangement joins TRBV15 to TRBJ1-5; maybe TRBD1 (5 bases). The CDR3 loop spans 15 amino acids. Germline V gene data show CDR1 as LNHNV and CDR2 as YYDKDF (reference sequence). V lost 4 bases and J lost 0, with 10 bases in between. The CDR3 protein is CATSNPRGSNQPQHF. DNA for the CDR3: TGTGCCACCAGCAACCCAAGGGGTAGCAATCAGCCCCAGCATTTT.